A single sample gave rise to the 26 T cell receptor beta chains below, sequenced in a study of tumor and adjacent non-tumor tissue in lung cancer. Three rounds of nested PCR, following a modified ARM-PCR protocol, produced the TCRbeta library. One entry per CDR3 protein, called by TCRdb with MiXCR from the multiplex PCR reads. The repertoire holds roughly 220,000 distinct CDR3 sequences, with 71% as singletons. This sample's RNA came from whole unsorted tissue. The sequenced sample consisted of lung tumor tissue. The receptors were sampled from a man aged 55 to 70 with non-small cell lung cancer.

With regard to this clonotype: Just one base apart from a much larger clone, this may be a read error. In this CDR3 the conserved last residue, phenylalanine or tryptophan, is missing, so a read error is likely. The rearrangement uses TRBV5-4 and TRBJ2-5; D uncertain. The germline V gene encodes CDR1 SGHNT and CDR2 YYREEE (reference sequence). The V and J ends lost 0 bases and 2 bases respectively, with 8 bases between them. The CDR3 loop spans 14 amino acids. CDR3 DNA: TGTGCCAGCAGCTTGGGTCAGTCTCAAGAGACCCAGTACATC. Translated, it gives CASSLGQSQETQYI.

Turning to this clonotype: A read error may be the cause here, since a much bigger clone is one base away. The rearrangement links TRBV25-1 to TRBJ1-1; TRBD1 is a possible D gene (6 bases). The CDR3 has 13 amino acids. Per the germline V gene, CDR1 is MGHDK and CDR2 is SYGVNS. The chain's CDR3 is CANSERGGTEAFF. The CDR3 nucleotides are TGTGCCAACAGTGAAAGGGGGGGCACTGAAGCTTTCTTT. The variable domain in full, completed from reference TRBV25-1 and TRBJ1-1, reads EADIYQTPRYLVIGTGKKITLECSQTMGHDKMYWYQQDPGMELHLIHYSYGVNSTEKGDLSSESTVSRIRTEHFPLTLESARPSHTSQYLCANSERGGTEAFFGQGTRLTVV.

Worth noting for this clonotype: This may arise from a read error, as a much more abundant clone is one base away. The genes are TRBV12-3 or TRBV12-4 and TRBJ1-5; no clear D gene. Trimming pared 0 bases from V and 7 bases from J, leaving 10 bases between. The CDR3 sequence is 14 residues long. The CDR3 DNA follows: TGTGCCAGCAGTTTAGCCCCATACAAACAGCCCCAGCATTTT. This translates into CASSLAPYKQPQHF.

On this clonotype: This may arise from a read error, as a much more abundant clone is one base away. The chain combines TRBV20-1 with TRBJ2-7; 7 bases map to TRBD2. The germline CDR1 and CDR2 sequences are DFQATT and SNEGSKA (reference sequence). The CDR3 covers 12 residues. The chain's CDR3 is CNTWGGRHEQYF. CDR3 DNA: TGCAACACCTGGGGAGGGAGGCACGAGCAGTACTTC.

Points on this clonotype: Lacking the conserved final phenylalanine or tryptophan, this CDR3 likely reflects a read error. The chain recombines TRBV6-5 with TRBJ2-1, with 9 bases identical to TRBD2. V lost 0 bases to trimming and J lost 4 bases; unmatched junction nucleotides: 4. The CDR3 spans 16 residues. Germline CDR1 is MNHEY and CDR2 is SVGAGI. Here the CDR3 DNA reads TGTGCCAGCAGTTACTCACTAGCGGGCGTTTACAATGAGCAGTTCTTA. Protein sequence: CASSYSLAGVYNEQFL.

For this clonotype: The missing conserved phenylalanine or tryptophan at the end of this CDR3 makes a read error likely. V usage is TRBV20-1 and J usage is TRBJ2-3; no firm D call. CDR3 length: 14 residues. Germline V gene data show CDR1 as DFQATT and CDR2 as SNEGSKA (reference sequence). CDR3 coding DNA: TGCAGTGCCAATGGAGATATAGGCACAGACACGCAGTATTCT. It specifies CSANGDIGTDTQYS.

This clonotype came up many times. The chain uses TRBV29-1 and TRBJ2-2; D remains ambiguous. The CDR3 runs to 13 residues. V was trimmed by 4 bases and J by 1 base, leaving 7 bases between them. The germline CDR1 and CDR2 sequences are SQVTM and ANQGSEA. Written as DNA, the CDR3 is TGCAGCGTTGCCCGCGGGAACACCGGGGAGCTGTTTTTT. This codes for CSVARGNTGELFF.

This clonotype was counted many times. This chain uses TRBV20-1 with TRBJ2-7; a weak D match, TRBD1 (7 bases). Trimming stripped 0 bases from V and 1 base from J, with 16 bases between. Germline V gives CDR1 DFQATT, CDR2 SNEGSKA (reference sequence). This CDR3 contains 16 residues. The CDR3 sequence: CSARDAGAGGSYEQYF. The CDR3 region has the DNA TGCAGTGCTAGAGATGCCGGGGCAGGGGGGTCCTACGAGCAGTACTTC.

The sample holds one count of this clonotype. The chain recombines TRBV6-5 with TRBJ2-3, with D possibly being TRBD1 or TRBD2 (5 bases each). The CDR3 has 14 residues. Germline assignment: CDR1 MNHEY and CDR2 SVGAGI. V dropped 2 bases and J dropped 6 bases, with 12 bases sitting between them. In DNA, the CDR3 is TGTGCCAGCAGTTACAGGGACGACACCGATACGCAGTATTTT. Translation gives CASSYRDDTDTQYF.

This clonotype was observed a single time. The junction and the germline gene differ at one end; a read error may be behind it. The chain recombines TRBV6-6 with TRBJ2-7; D possibly matches TRBD1 or TRBD2 (7 bases each). Looked up from germline, CDR1 is MNHNY and CDR2 is SVGAGI (reference sequence). The CDR3 consists of 13 residues. The CDR3 DNA follows: TGTGCCAGCAGTAGACAGGGAGGGTACGAGGAGTACTTC. It yields the protein CASSRQGGYEEYF.

This rearrangement joins TRBV4-2 to TRBJ2-3, with a weak D call TRBD2 (5 bases). The germline V gene has CDR1 LGHNA and CDR2 YNFKEQ. V lost 1 base and J lost 7, with 24 bases in between. CDR3 length: 18 amino acids. The CDR3 spells CASSQGNGEGILTNTQYF. CDR3 nucleotides: TGTGCCAGCAGCCAAGGAAACGGCGAGGGCATCTTAACAAATACGCAGTATTTT.

The V gene is TRBV20-1, the J gene TRBJ1-4; D call uncertain. V dropped 6 bases and J dropped 0 bases, with 11 bases sitting between them. This CDR3 region has 14 residues. Germline CDR1 is DFQATT and CDR2 is SNEGSKA (reference sequence). The CDR3 loop is CSAPERATNEKLFF. The DNA of the CDR3 is TGCAGTGCCCCCGAACGGGCAACTAATGAAAAACTGTTTTTT.

This clonotype was counted between two and nine times. V usage is TRBV6-5 and J usage is TRBJ1-6; no definite D call. Trimming pared 4 bases from V and 2 bases from J, leaving 0 bases between. The CDR3 extends over 12 amino acids. In germline, CDR1 is MNHEY, CDR2 SVGAGI. CDR3 in amino acids: CASSSYNSPLHF. The CDR3 nucleotides are TGTGCCAGCAGTTCCTATAATTCACCCCTCCACTTT.

Points on this clonotype: The conserved phenylalanine or tryptophan normally closing the CDR3 is absent here, so this likely arose from a read error. This chain connects TRBV11-2 to TRBJ2-2; D call uncertain. V lost 3 bases, J lost 5 bases, and 13 bases lay in between. Germline CDR1 reads SGHAT; CDR2 reads FQNNGV. This CDR3 region has 15 residues. CDR3 loop: CASSLTCIITGELFL. In nucleotides, the CDR3 is TGTGCCAGCAGCTTGACATGTATAATTACCGGGGAGCTGTTTCTT.

This chain links TRBV5-4 with TRBJ1-2; weak D call: TRBD1 (5 bases). V was cut by 7 bases and J by 4 bases, with 11 bases left in between. Germline assignment: CDR1 SGHNT and CDR2 YYREEE (reference sequence). The CDR3 sequence is 12 residues long. Here the CDR3 reads CASQEGSYGYTF. The CDR3 nucleotides are TGTGCCAGCCAAGAGGGGAGCTATGGCTACACCTTC. The full variable domain, rest sourced from reference TRBV5-4 and TRBJ1-2, is ETGVTQSPTHLIKTRGQQVTLRCSSQSGHNTVSWYQQALGQGPQFIFQYYREEENGRGNFPPRFSGLQFPNYSSELNVNALELDDSALYLCASQEGSYGYTFGSGTRLTVV.

As to this clonotype: Its ends do not fully match the called genes, so a read error is possible. The chain recombines TRBV12-3 or TRBV12-4 with TRBJ1-3, with D uncertain. This CDR3 region has 16 residues. The CDR3 DNA is TGTGCCAGCAGTCCCAGGAAACTGAGCTCTGGAAACAGCATATATTTT. Amino acids: CASSPRKLSSGNSIYF.

This clonotype was counted a single time. A read error is possible here, since a much larger clone lies one base away. V is TRBV11-2 and J is TRBJ2-7; unclear D gene. CDR1 and CDR2 (germline): SGHAT, FQNNGV. The CDR3 totals 14 residues. V was cut by 7 bases and J by 5 bases, with 18 bases left in between. CDR3 DNA sequence: TGTGCCAGCACCGAACTGTGGGCCCGTGACGAGCAGTACTTC. Encoded protein: CASTELWARDEQYF.

Notes on this clonotype: A junction boundary mismatches the germline segment, possibly from a read error. The rearrangement uses TRBV4-3 and TRBJ2-3; tentatively, D is TRBD1 or TRBD2 (5 bases each). There are 16 residues in the CDR3. Per the germline V gene, CDR1 is LGHNA and CDR2 is YSLEER. Written as DNA, the CDR3 is TGTGCCAGCAGCCAAGATAGAGCGGACACCGCAGATACACAGTATTTT. Translation: CASSQDRADTADTQYF.

This clonotype was observed once. This may be a read error, as it is one base from a much larger clone. The chain is built from TRBV5-4 and TRBJ1-2; D is perhaps TRBD1 (5 bases). The CDR3 is 14 residues long. Germline values: CDR1 SGHNT, CDR2 YYREEE (reference sequence). The germline V and J ends were trimmed by 4 bases and 4 bases, with 14 bases remaining between them. Here the CDR3 DNA reads TGTGCCAGCAGCCCGTTCGGGACGGCCTATGGCTACACCTTC. Protein product: CASSPFGTAYGYTF.

The chain has TRBV10-2 and TRBJ1-6, with 10 bases matching TRBD1. CDR1 and CDR2 from the germline V gene are WSHSY and SAAADI. V trimming: 6 bases; J trimming: 9 bases; junction bases outside the gene matches: 8. CDR3 size: 15 residues. This CDR3 reads CASREPGQGGSPLHF. CDR3 in DNA: TGCGCCAGCAGAGAACCTGGACAGGGGGGTTCACCCCTCCACTTT.

The V gene is TRBV11-2, the J gene TRBJ2-1, with TRBD2 matching over 8 bases. This CDR3 has 16 amino acids. Germline V gene lookup returns CDR1 SGHAT and CDR2 FQNNGV. J gave up 7 bases and V 8 bases, and 16 bases lay outside the gene matches. The CDR3 reads CASDSPRLASNNEQFF. The CDR3 DNA reads TGTGCCAGCGATTCCCCGCGACTAGCGTCTAATAATGAGCAGTTCTTC.

Concerning this clonotype: Germline is not matched at one junction end, which may reflect a read error. The chain has TRBV6-1 and TRBJ1-2; D unresolved. Looked up from germline, CDR1 is MNHNS and CDR2 is SASEGT. The CDR3 extends over 13 amino acids. CDR3 in DNA: TGTGCCAGCAGTGAAGAACGTGTCTATGGCTTCACCTTC. Translating it yields CASSEERVYGFTF.

Details on this clonotype: Germline and junction disagree at one end, which may indicate a read error. V usage is TRBV11-3 and J usage is TRBJ2-1; D not resolved. Germline CDR1 reads SGHNT; CDR2 reads YENEEA. The CDR3 sequence is 13 residues long. The CDR3 DNA reads as TGTGCCACCAGCTTAATCGGAGCGAATGAGCAGTTCTTC. Protein: CATSLIGANEQFF. Drawing the rest from reference TRBV11-3 and TRBJ2-1, the complete variable domain is EAGVVQSPRYKIIEKKQPVAFWCNPISGHNTLYWYLQNLGQGPELLIRYENEEAVDDSQLPKDRFSAERLKGVDSTLKIQPAELGDSAVYLCATSLIGANEQFFGPGTRLTVL.

This clonotype appeared a single time. The conserved closing phenylalanine or tryptophan is absent in this CDR3, likely reflecting a read error. This sequence joins TRBV20-1 and TRBJ2-5, with a possible D match to TRBD2 (6 bases). The CDR3 consists of 14 residues. Germline CDR1 and CDR2: DFQATT and SNEGSKA (reference sequence). The ends were cut back, 0 bases at V and 5 bases at J, with 13 bases in the middle. The CDR3 sequence: CSARDGGLGETQYI. As DNA, the CDR3 is TGCAGTGCTAGAGATGGGGGACTGGGGGAGACCCAGTACATC.

This clonotype was picked up many times. This chain links TRBV29-1 with TRBJ2-7; D tentatively fits TRBD1 or TRBD2 (7 bases each). Germline CDR1 SQVTM, CDR2 ANQGSEA. This CDR3 has 15 residues. The V and J ends lost 1 base and 2 bases respectively, with 15 bases between them. In nucleotides, the CDR3 is TGCAGCGTTGAAGGGGGAGGGGGCATAACCTACGAGCAGTACTTC. Translation: CSVEGGGGITYEQYF.

Worth noting for this clonotype: A read error may produce the germline difference seen at one junction end. V and J are TRBV2 and TRBJ2-3, with 10 bases aligning to TRBD2. The CDR3 runs to 14 residues. The germline V gene encodes CDR1 SNHLY and CDR2 FYNNEI. The chain's CDR3 is CASSEERGGDTQYF. DNA for the CDR3: TGTGCCAGCAGTGAAGAGCGGGGGGGAGATACGCAATATTTT.